This T cell receptor beta chain stems from a study of high-grade serous ovarian cancer treatment subgroups (dated by TCRdb to the early 2020s). About the investigation overall: On average, each sample produced more than 13,000 sequencing reads and thousands of unique TCR beta rearrangements. The cohort comprised approximately 30 patients: some ten with no residual disease after primary surgery (R0), some ten excellent NACT responders, and some ten poor NACT responders. In total there were roughly 96 samples, since every patient provided one primary tumor sample and two metastatic tumor samples. TCR beta repertoires were profiled in patients with high-grade serous ovarian cancer who were grouped, under a laparoscopic triage algorithm, by complete gross resection or by neoadjuvant chemotherapy response.

V loses 0 bases at its end and J loses 5 bases; junction bases beyond the gene matches: 6. The germline V gene sets CDR1 to KGHSH and CDR2 to LQKENI. The CDR3, from cysteine to phenylalanine, totals 16 residues. The sequence is cut down to CDR3 DNA, 48 bases in frame from base 1. The roughly 100 tumor samples were subjected to high-throughput TCR profiling using ImmunoSEQ. In the original analysis: To measure repertoire diversity, the metrics used were richness (unique productive sequences), clonality, evenness and relatedness, and the Bhattacharyya coefficient was used to assess similarity between samples. A sensitivity analysis that removed TCRs with fewer than two reads produced consistent conclusions. Not all clones reach the TCRdb copy of this immuneACCESS table, which keeps in-frame sequences only. Checked studies attribute under half of the gap to unresolved V genes and leave the rest unexplained. The DNA was the basis for D and trimming; V, J and clone size are from that table. The sample yields roughly 29,000 clones; about 88% were counted once. Clones ranked in the top ten supply approximately 2.1% of the sample.

Findings and caveats that apply to the study as a whole: Repertoire similarity ranging from about 0.095 to 0.79 was observed between tumors from the same patient, whereas almost no similarity was observed between different patients. TCR repertoire analyses focused on CDR3; CDR1 and CDR2 were not analyzed. TCR clonal relatedness was found to be positively correlated with neoantigen level and, by trend, with copy number variation and mutation load derived from whole-genome sequencing. Because bulk tumor TCR sequencing provided no spatial information, insight into HGSC tumor complexity and diversity was limited.

Comments on this clone: Its antigen specificity is not known. Base qualities are missing; no much larger clone stands one base away.

Tumor samples were obtained before definitive surgery or chemotherapy. Genomic DNA extraction was performed by the MD Anderson Biospecimen Extraction Resource, and TCR sequencing was carried out by the MD Anderson Cancer Genomics Laboratory. This clonotype was sampled from a human donor with high-grade serous ovarian cancer. Recombination connected TRBV18 to TRBJ2-3, with TRBD2 identical over 9 junction bases. The sequencing sample was made of tumor tissue. The nucleotides are TGTGCCAGCTCACCACCGGGACTAGCAGTACGAGATACGCAGTATTTT. It specifies CASSPPGLAVRDTQYF.